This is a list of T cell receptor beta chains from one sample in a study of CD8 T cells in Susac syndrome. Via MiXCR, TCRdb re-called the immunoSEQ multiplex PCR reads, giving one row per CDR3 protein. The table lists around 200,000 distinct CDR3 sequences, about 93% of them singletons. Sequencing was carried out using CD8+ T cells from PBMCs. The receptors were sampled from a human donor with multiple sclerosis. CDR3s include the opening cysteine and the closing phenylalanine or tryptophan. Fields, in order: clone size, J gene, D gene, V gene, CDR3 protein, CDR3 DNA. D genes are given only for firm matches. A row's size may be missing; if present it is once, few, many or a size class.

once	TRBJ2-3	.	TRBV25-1	CASSAEARADTQYF	TGTGCCAGCAGTGCCGAAGCTCGTGCAGATACGCAGTATTTT
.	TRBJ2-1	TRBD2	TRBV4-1	CASSSSSGTGEQFF	TGCGCCAGCAGCTCATCTAGCGGGACGGGTGAGCAGTTCTTC
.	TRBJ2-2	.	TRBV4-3	CASSQARSNTGELFF	TGCGCCAGCAGCCAAGCCCGGTCGAACACCGGGGAGCTGTTTTTT
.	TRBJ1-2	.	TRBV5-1	CALPLGGEGVYGYTF	TGCGCGCTCCCTCTCGGGGGGGAAGGAGTCTATGGCTACACCTTC
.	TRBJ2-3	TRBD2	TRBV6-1	CASSREAGEETDTQYF	TGTGCCAGCAGTCGAGAAGCGGGAGAAGAAACAGATACGCAGTATTTT
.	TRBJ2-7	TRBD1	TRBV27	CASKETGGYEQYF	TGTGCCAGCAAGGAGACAGGGGGCTACGAGCAGTACTTC
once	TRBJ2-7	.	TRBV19	CASSMGQGPDEQYF	TGTGCCAGTAGTATGGGGCAGGGCCCGGACGAGCAGTACTTC
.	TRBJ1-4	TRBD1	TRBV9	CASSVDGTGHEKLFF	TGTGCCAGCAGCGTAGATGGGACAGGTCACGAAAAACTGTTTTTT
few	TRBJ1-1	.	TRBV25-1	CASSELGTEAFF	TGTGCCAGCAGTGAGCTTGGCACTGAAGCTTTCTTT
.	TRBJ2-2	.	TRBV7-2	CASSFDERSGELFF	TGTGCCAGCAGCTTCGACGAGCGGTCCGGGGAGCTGTTTTTT